This entry lists 21 T cell receptor beta chains sequenced from one sample in a study of T cells in Graves' hyperthyroidism and ophthalmopathy. Regions amplified from RNA transcripts were the TCR beta CDR3 regions. HTBI primers were used for first-round RT-PCR of the TCR CDR3. TCRdb re-called the multiplex PCR reads with MiXCR, one entry per CDR3 protein. This sample carries about 600,000 distinct CDR3 sequences, about 14% of them seen once, and the ten largest clones take approximately 13%. Sequenced sample: blood. Every receptor here comes from a woman aged 45-59 years with Graves' ophthalmopathy.

This clonotype showed up just a few times. DNA for the CDR3: TGCAGTGCTTCCCCCCTCGGGAGCTCCTACAATGAGCAGTTCTTC. This encodes CSASPLGSSYNEQFF. The chain recombines TRBV20-1 with TRBJ2-1; TRBD2 is a possible D gene (6 bases). CDR1 DFQATT and CDR2 SNEGSKA come from the germline V gene (reference sequence). The CDR3 runs 15 residues. V was clipped by 5 bases and J by 0 bases, with 14 bases between them.

Notes on this clonotype: This clone may be a read error of a much larger clone one base away. The rearrangement links TRBV7-8 to TRBJ1-2, with D possibly matching TRBD1 (5 bases). Germline V gene data show CDR1 as SGHVS and CDR2 as FQNEAQ. The CDR3 contains 17 residues. CDR3 sequence (DNA): TGTGCCAGCAGCATATTCCCTGTGGGGGGAGCTTTCTATGGCTACGCCTTC. Translating it yields CASSIFPVGGAFYGYAF. Based on the CDR3 plus reference TRBV7-8 and TRBJ1-2, the full variable domain is GAGVSQSPRYKVAKRGQDVALRCDPISGHVSLFWYQQALGQGPEFLTYFQNEAQLDKSGLPSDRFFAERPEGSVSTLKIQRTQQEDSAVYLCASSIFPVGGAFYGYAFGSGTRLTVV.

This clonotype was detected many times. The chain has TRBV14 and TRBJ1-2, with 10 bases fitting TRBD1. The CDR3 consists of 22 residues. CDR1 and CDR2 from the germline V gene are SGHDN and FVKESK. Trimming at V came to 4 bases and at J to 7 bases, leaving 30 bases not matched to a gene. CDR3 amino acids: CASSRSIFFAMGTGDQNGGYTF. The CDR3 DNA reads as TGTGCCAGCAGCCGGAGTATTTTTTTTGCCATGGGGACAGGGGATCAGAATGGTGGCTACACCTTC.

The V gene is TRBV6-2 or TRBV6-3, the J gene TRBJ2-5; no firm D call. There are 14 residues in the CDR3. The V end lost 1 base, the J end lost 5 bases, and 11 bases lay between the germline ends. Germline CDR1 is MNHEY and CDR2 is SVGEGT. The CDR3 here is CASSYLNLRETQYF. The CDR3 nucleotides are TGTGCCAGCAGTTACTTGAATCTCCGTGAGACCCAGTACTTC.

This clonotype was found a few times. This chain joins TRBV6-2 or TRBV6-3 and TRBJ2-2, with a tentative D call TRBD2 (6 bases). Trimming took 8 bases from V and 6 from J, leaving 16 bases between them. The CDR3 totals 14 residues. Per germline, CDR1 MNHEY and CDR2 SVGEGT. The CDR3 here is CASCGIRRAGELFF. CDR3 coding DNA: TGTGCCAGCTGTGGGATAAGGAGGGCCGGGGAGCTGTTTTTT.

This clonotype was seen repeatedly, ten times or more. V gene TRBV5-5 combines with J gene TRBJ2-3; a possible D gene is TRBD2 (5 bases). Trimming took 3 bases from V and 6 from J, leaving 20 bases between them. The CDR3 length is 16 residues. Germline loops: CDR1 SGHKS, CDR2 YYEKEE (reference sequence). CDR3 sequence: CASSSVMRDYGDTQYF. The CDR3, as DNA: TGTGCCAGCAGCTCAGTAATGAGAGACTATGGGGATACGCAGTATTTT. The variable domain in full, with the rest retrieved from reference TRBV5-5 and TRBJ2-3, is DAGVTQSPTHLIKTRGQQVTLRCSPISGHKSVSWYQQVLGQGPQFIFQYYEKEERGRGNFPDRFSARQFPNYSSELNVNALLLGDSALYLCASSSVMRDYGDTQYFGPGTRLTVL.

This clonotype has ten or more counts. This chain connects TRBV6-1 to TRBJ2-2; D tentatively reads TRBD1 or TRBD2 (5 bases each). The CDR3 consists of 13 residues. V lost 6 bases, J lost 6 bases, and 11 bases lay in between. The germline V gene has CDR1 MNHNS and CDR2 SASEGT. The CDR3 is CASRALGPGELFF. CDR3 DNA: TGTGCCAGCAGGGCCCTGGGACCCGGGGAGCTGTTTTTT.

This chain uses TRBV4-2 with TRBJ2-4; 7 positions agree with TRBD2. Losses at the gene ends were 0 bases for V and 0 bases for J; bases not matched to a gene: 11. Germline lookup yields CDR1 LGHNA and CDR2 YNFKEQ. The CDR3 contains 19 residues. In nucleotides, the CDR3 is TGTGCCAGCAGCCAAGATAAAAGAGGACTAGATTTAGCCAAAAACATTCAGTACTTC. This codes for CASSQDKRGLDLAKNIQYF.

This clonotype has at least ten counts. The V gene is TRBV20-1, the J gene TRBJ2-1, with D unresolved. The CDR3 totals 19 residues. CDR1 DFQATT and CDR2 SNEGSKA come from the germline V gene (reference sequence). The V end lost 1 base, the J end lost 3 bases, and 25 bases lay between the germline ends. CDR3 in amino acids: CSARVYMTGPRYLYNEQFF. The CDR3 DNA sequence: TGCAGTGCTAGAGTGTATATGACTGGGCCCCGTTACCTCTACAATGAGCAGTTCTTC.

The table lists this clonotype with a few counts. The V and J genes are TRBV6-9 and TRBJ1-3, with a weak D call TRBD1 (5 bases). This CDR3 comprises 16 residues. Per germline, CDR1 MNHGY and CDR2 SVAAGI. With 3 bases removed from V and 0 bases from J, the gap between germline ends came to 12 bases. Written as DNA, the CDR3 is TGTGCCAGCAGTTACGGGGGACGGAGCTCTGGAAACACCATATATTTT. Protein: CASSYGGRSSGNTIYF.

The chain joins TRBV28 to TRBJ2-3, with TRBD2 identical over 10 bases. Germline V gene data show CDR1 as MDHEN and CDR2 as SYDVKM. This CDR3 is built from 14 residues. V trimming: 4 bases; J trimming: 4 bases; junction bases outside the gene matches: 2. CDR3 nucleotides: TGTGCCAGCAGTTATAGCGGGAGGTCAGATACGCAGTATTTT. Its protein is CASSYSGRSDTQYF.

J is TRBJ2-7 and V is TRBV9; tentative D call: TRBD1 (6 bases). The CDR3 extends over 15 amino acids. The V end lost 3 bases, the J end lost 0 bases, and 13 bases lay between the germline ends. CDR1 is SGDLS and CDR2 is YYNGEE in the germline V gene. CDR3 amino acids: CASSASPRGSYEQYF. The CDR3 coding sequence is TGTGCCAGCAGCGCCAGTCCCAGGGGCTCCTACGAGCAGTACTTC.

This clonotype was observed a single time. The V and J genes are TRBV7-9 and TRBJ2-3, with TRBD2 matching 7 bases. This CDR3 comprises 14 residues. Germline V gives CDR1 SEHNR, CDR2 FQNEAQ (reference sequence). Losses at the gene ends were 3 bases for V and 8 bases for J; bases not matched to a gene: 8. The CDR3: CASSFSRGRSTQYF. DNA of the CDR3: TGTGCCAGCAGCTTTTCGCGCGGGAGAAGTACGCAGTATTTT.

The chain links TRBV10-3 to TRBJ2-7; the D is unclear. The germline V gene encodes CDR1 ENHRY and CDR2 SYGVKD. V lost 4 bases and J 5 bases, leaving 15 bases between the germline ends. CDR3 size: 14 residues. CDR3 amino acids: CAISGGGGWNEQYF. The CDR3 nucleotides are TGTGCCATCAGTGGCGGTGGCGGTTGGAACGAGCAGTACTTC.

This clonotype was seen many times. The chain has TRBV10-3 and TRBJ1-3; D unresolved. V lost 0 bases, J lost 0 bases, and 3 bases lay in between. Germline-derived CDR1 and CDR2 are ENHRY and SYGVKD. This CDR3 has 14 amino acids. CDR3 DNA: TGTGCCATCAGTGAGTCTTTCTCTGGAAACACCATATATTTT. This gives the protein CAISESFSGNTIYF.

This clonotype occurred many times. The chain couples TRBV2 to TRBJ2-1, with D possibly matching TRBD2 (5 bases). Trimming left V 2 bases short and J 6 bases short, with 8 bases between. This CDR3 comprises 13 residues. The germline V gene encodes CDR1 SNHLY and CDR2 FYNNEI. CDR3 loop: CASSELAVNEQFF. CDR3 nucleotides: TGTGCCAGCAGTGAACTAGCAGTCAATGAGCAGTTCTTC.

This clonotype was picked up many times. The chain is built from TRBV20-1 and TRBJ2-3; D could derive from TRBD1 or TRBD2 (5 bases each). The CDR3 is made up of 15 amino acids. Trimming took off 3 bases at V and 3 bases at J, with 16 bases between the two ends. Germline CDR1 DFQATT, CDR2 SNEGSKA (reference sequence). CDR3 sequence: CSASYLGDETDTQYF. CDR3 coding DNA: TGCAGTGCTAGCTACTTAGGGGACGAGACAGATACGCAGTATTTT.

The chain has TRBV19 and TRBJ2-2; D not certain. CDR3 length: 12 residues. With 6 bases removed from V and 6 bases from J, the gap between germline ends came to 8 bases. The germline CDR1 and CDR2 sequences are LNHDA and SQIVND (reference sequence). CDR3 region: CASRKVPGELFF. In DNA form, the CDR3 reads TGTGCCAGTAGGAAGGTGCCCGGGGAGCTGTTTTTT.

This clonotype showed up many times. The chain carries TRBV2 and TRBJ1-3; D is unclear. In germline, CDR1 is SNHLY, CDR2 FYNNEI. The V end was cut by 2 bases, the J end by 2 bases, with 10 bases between. The CDR3 has 15 amino acids. CDR3 sequence: CASSEIGPTGNTIYF. In DNA form, the CDR3 reads TGTGCCAGCAGTGAAATCGGCCCCACTGGAAACACCATATATTTT.

Details on this clonotype: A junction end diverges from the germline sequence, so it may reflect a read error. This chain joins TRBV15 and TRBJ2-7; 9 bases agree with TRBD2. Germline CDR1 is LNHNV and CDR2 is YYDKDF (reference sequence). The CDR3 totals 14 residues. As DNA, the CDR3 is TGTGCCAACGGACGGGCGGGAGGGCCCTACAAGCAGTACTTC. This encodes CANGRAGGPYKQYF.

This clonotype was counted a few times. The gene calls are TRBV5-4 and TRBJ2-2, with 12 bases that match TRBD2. CDR1 is SGHNT, CDR2 YYREEE, per germline (reference sequence). V shed 5 bases and J 5 bases; nucleotides not matched to a gene: 7. The CDR3 runs 16 residues. In nucleotides, the CDR3 is TGTGCCAGCAGGGCGACTAGCGGGAGATCTACCGGGGAGCTGTTTTTT. This gives the protein CASRATSGRSTGELFF.